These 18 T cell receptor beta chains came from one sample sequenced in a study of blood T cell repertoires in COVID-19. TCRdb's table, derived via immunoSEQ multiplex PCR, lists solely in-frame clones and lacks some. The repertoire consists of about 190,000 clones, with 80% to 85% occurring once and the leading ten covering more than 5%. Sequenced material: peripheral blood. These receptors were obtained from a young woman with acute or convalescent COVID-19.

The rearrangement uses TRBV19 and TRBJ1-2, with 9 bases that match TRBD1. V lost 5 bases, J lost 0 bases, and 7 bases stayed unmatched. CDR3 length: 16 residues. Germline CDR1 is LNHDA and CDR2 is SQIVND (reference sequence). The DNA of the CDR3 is TGTGCCAGTAGTCGGACAGGGGCTTTAGCTAACTATGGCTACACCTTC. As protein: CASSRTGALANYGYTF. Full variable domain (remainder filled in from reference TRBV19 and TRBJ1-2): DGGITQSPKYLFRKEGQNVTLSCEQNLNHDAMYWYRQDPGQGLRLIYYSQIVNDFQKGDIAEGYSVSREKKESFPLTVTSAQKNPTAFYLCASSRTGALANYGYTFGSGTRLTVV.

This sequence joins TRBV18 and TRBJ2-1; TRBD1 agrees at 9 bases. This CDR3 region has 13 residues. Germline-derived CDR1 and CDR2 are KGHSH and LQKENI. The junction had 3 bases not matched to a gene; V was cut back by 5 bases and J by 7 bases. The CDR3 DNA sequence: TGTGCCAGCTCATCGGGACAGGGAAATGAGCAGTTCTTC. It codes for CASSSGQGNEQFF.

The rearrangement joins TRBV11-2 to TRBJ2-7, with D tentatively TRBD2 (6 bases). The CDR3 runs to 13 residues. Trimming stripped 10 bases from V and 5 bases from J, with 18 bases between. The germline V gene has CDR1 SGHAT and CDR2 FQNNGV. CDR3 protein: CAISGQGGHEQYF. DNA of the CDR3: TGTGCCATATCGGGGCAGGGAGGTCACGAGCAGTACTTC.

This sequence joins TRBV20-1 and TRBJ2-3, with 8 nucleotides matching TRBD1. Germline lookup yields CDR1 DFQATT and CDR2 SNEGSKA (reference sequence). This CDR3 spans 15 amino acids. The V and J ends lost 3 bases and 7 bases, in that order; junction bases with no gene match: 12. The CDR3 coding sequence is TGCAGTGCTAGTCCCAACCAGGGGGCAGGGCATACGCAGTATTTT. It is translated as CSASPNQGAGHTQYF.

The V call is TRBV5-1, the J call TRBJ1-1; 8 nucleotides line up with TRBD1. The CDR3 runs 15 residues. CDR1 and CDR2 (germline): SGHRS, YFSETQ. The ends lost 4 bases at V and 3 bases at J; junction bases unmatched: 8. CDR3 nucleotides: TGCGCCAGCAGCGGATCAGGGGGCTGGGACACTGAAGCTTTCTTT. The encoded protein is CASSGSGGWDTEAFF.

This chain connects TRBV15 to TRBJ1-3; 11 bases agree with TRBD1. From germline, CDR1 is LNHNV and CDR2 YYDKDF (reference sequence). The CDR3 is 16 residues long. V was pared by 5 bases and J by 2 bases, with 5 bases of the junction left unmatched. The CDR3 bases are TGTGCCACCAGCCGGCGGACAGGGGGCACTGGAAACACCATATATTTT. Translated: CATSRRTGGTGNTIYF.

The CDR3 reads CASQIEGTNEKLFF. CDR3 coding DNA: TGTGCCAGCCAGATCGAGGGAACTAATGAAAAACTGTTTTTT. The chain uses TRBV2 and TRBJ1-4; D unclear. The CDR3 has 14 residues. The germline V and J ends were trimmed by 8 bases and 1 base, with 11 bases remaining between them. CDR1 and CDR2 (germline): SNHLY, FYNNEI. The full variable domain, with the rest looked up from reference TRBV2 and TRBJ1-4, is EPEVTQTPSHQVTQMGQEVILRCVPISNHLYFYWYRQILGQKVEFLVSFYNNEISEKSEIFDDQFSVERPDGSNFTLKIRSTKLEDSAMYFCASQIEGTNEKLFFGSGTQLSVL.

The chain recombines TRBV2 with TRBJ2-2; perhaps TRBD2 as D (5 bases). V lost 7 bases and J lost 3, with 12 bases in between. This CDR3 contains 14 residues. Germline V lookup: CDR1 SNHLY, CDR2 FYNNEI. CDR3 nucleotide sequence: TGTGCCAGCACTAGCTTCACTCACACCGGGGAGCTGTTTTTT. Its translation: CASTSFTHTGELFF.

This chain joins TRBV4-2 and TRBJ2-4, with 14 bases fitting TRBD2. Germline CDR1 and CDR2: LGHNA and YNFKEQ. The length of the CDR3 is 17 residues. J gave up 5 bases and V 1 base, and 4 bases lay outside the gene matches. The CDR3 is CASSQGTSGGSQNIQYF. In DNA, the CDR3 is TGTGCCAGCAGCCAAGGGACTAGCGGGGGGTCTCAAAACATTCAGTACTTC.

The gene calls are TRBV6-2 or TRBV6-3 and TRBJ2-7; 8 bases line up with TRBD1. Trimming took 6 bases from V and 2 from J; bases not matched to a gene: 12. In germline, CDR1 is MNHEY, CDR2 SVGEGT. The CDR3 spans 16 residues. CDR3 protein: CASRYQGQGRAYEQYF. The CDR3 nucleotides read TGTGCCAGCAGATACCAAGGACAGGGAAGGGCCTACGAGCAGTACTTC.

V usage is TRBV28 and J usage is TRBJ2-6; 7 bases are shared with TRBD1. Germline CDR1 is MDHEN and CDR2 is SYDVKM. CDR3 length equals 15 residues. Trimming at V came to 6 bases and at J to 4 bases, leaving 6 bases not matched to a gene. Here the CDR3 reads CASRLTGAGANVLTF. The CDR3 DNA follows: TGTGCCAGCAGGCTCACAGGGGCCGGGGCCAACGTCCTGACTTTC.

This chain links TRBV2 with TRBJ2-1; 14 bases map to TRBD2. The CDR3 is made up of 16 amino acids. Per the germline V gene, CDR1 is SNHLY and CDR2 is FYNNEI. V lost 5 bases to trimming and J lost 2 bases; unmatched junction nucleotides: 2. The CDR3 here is CASSRLAGGAYNEQFF. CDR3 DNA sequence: TGTGCCAGCAGTCGACTAGCGGGAGGGGCCTACAATGAGCAGTTCTTC.

For the CDR3, the DNA is TGCAGCGCGGGGGGCCAGTCGGTCGGTGGAAACACCATATATTTT. Translation gives CSAGGQSVGGNTIYF. The genes are TRBV29-1 and TRBJ1-3; a possible D gene is TRBD1 (6 bases). Trimming left V 7 bases short and J 3 bases short, with 19 bases between. Germline-derived CDR1 and CDR2 are SQVTM and ANQGSEA. This CDR3 comprises 15 residues.

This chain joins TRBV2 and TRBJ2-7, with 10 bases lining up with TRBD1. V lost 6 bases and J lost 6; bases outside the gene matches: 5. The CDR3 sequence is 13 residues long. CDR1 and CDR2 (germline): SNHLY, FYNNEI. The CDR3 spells CASRETGGSEQYF. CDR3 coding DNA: TGTGCCAGCAGGGAGACAGGGGGCTCCGAGCAGTACTTC.

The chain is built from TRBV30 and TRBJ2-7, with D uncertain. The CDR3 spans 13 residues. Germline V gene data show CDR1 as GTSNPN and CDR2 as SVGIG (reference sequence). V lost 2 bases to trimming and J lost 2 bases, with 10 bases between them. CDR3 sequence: CAWSPQPTYEQYF. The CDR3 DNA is TGTGCCTGGAGTCCACAGCCGACCTACGAGCAGTACTTC. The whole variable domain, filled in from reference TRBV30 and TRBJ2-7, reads SQTIHQWPATLVQPVGSPLSLECTVEGTSNPNLYWYRQAAGRGLQLLFYSVGIGQISSEVPQNLSASRPQDRQFILSSKKLLLSDSGFYLCAWSPQPTYEQYFGPGTRLTVT.

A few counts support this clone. The CDR3 region has the DNA TGTGCCTGGAGGGAATCGGACAGGGGTCGATCTAACTATGGCTACACCTTC. Residues: CAWRESDRGRSNYGYTF. The chain links TRBV30 to TRBJ1-2, with 9 positions matching TRBD1. The CDR3 is 17 residues long. V was clipped by 3 bases and J by 0 bases; unmatched bases: 11. Germline V gives CDR1 GTSNPN, CDR2 SVGIG (reference sequence).

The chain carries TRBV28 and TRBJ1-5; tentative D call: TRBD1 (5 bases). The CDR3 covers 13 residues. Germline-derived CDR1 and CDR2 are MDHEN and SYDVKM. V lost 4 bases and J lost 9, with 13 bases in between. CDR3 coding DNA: TGTGCCAGCAGTTGGACATATACTGCGCCCCAGCATTTT. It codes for CASSWTYTAPQHF.

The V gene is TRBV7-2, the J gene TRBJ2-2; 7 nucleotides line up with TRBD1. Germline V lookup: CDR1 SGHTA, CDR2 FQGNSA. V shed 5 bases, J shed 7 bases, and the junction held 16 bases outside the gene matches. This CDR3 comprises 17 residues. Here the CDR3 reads CASSGRRPGQQVGELFF. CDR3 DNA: TGTGCCAGCAGCGGAAGAAGACCGGGACAGCAAGTCGGGGAGCTGTTTTTT.